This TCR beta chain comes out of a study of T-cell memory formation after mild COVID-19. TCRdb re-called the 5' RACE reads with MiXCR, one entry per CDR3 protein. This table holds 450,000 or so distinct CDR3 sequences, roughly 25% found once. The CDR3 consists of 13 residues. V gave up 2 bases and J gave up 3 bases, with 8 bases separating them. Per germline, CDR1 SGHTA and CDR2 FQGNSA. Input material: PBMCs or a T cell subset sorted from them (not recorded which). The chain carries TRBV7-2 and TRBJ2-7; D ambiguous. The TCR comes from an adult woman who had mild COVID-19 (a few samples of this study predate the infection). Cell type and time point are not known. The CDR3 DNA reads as TGTGCCAGCAGCTTATGGGTGGGCTACGAGCAGTACTTC. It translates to CASSLWVGYEQYF.